This T cell receptor beta chain was captured by sequencing in a study of OX40 agonist ivuxolimab in advanced cancers. As for the study in general: Ivuxolimab is a fully human IgG2 antibody that activates OX40 (CD134).

Sampling of blood occurred at baseline, cycle 4 day 1, and cycle 7 day 1. The protocol was immunoSEQ multiplex PCR, while the TCRdb copy is restricted to in-frame clones and leaves out a portion. The data show tens of thousands of clones, about 85% seen once. V trimming: 4 bases; J trimming: 2 bases; junction bases outside the gene matches: 8. Germline values: CDR1 SNHLY, CDR2 FYNNEI. This CDR3 region has 16 residues. The receptor was isolated from an adult with an advanced solid tumor such as melanoma, head and neck, liver or kidney cancer. The chain is built from TRBV2 and TRBJ2-5, with 9 bases that match TRBD2. Here the sequenced sample was CD4+ or CD8+ T cells sorted from blood, taken in a trial of the OX40 agonist ivuxolimab. The CDR3 reads CASSVGSGGGQETQYF. The CDR3 nucleotides are TGTGCCAGCAGTGTAGGTAGCGGGGGAGGTCAAGAGACCCAGTACTTC.